One and the same sample provided the 7 T cell receptor beta chains below, sequenced in a study of control samples from healthy donors and cancer patients. TCRdb's copy holds only in-frame clones and misses some; the assay was immunoSEQ multiplex PCR. Found here are under 150,000 clones, roughly 91% of them singletons; the top ten hold under 9%. Sequencing used PBMCs. The receptor source for this set is a man over 45 with head and neck cancer.

The CDR3 DNA follows: TGTGCCAGCAGCTTAACTTCAGGGGTTACCGGGGAGCTGTTTTTT. As protein: CASSLTSGVTGELFF. The chain combines TRBV11-3 with TRBJ2-2; perhaps TRBD1 as D (6 bases). V shed 2 bases and J shed 5 bases, with 12 bases lying between them. Germline V lookup: CDR1 SGHNT, CDR2 YENEEA. CDR3 length equals 15 residues.

CDR3 coding DNA: TGTGCCAGCAGCTCGCGACTAATCTACAATGAGCAGTTCTTC. Protein: CASSSRLIYNEQFF. The chain carries TRBV5-8 and TRBJ2-1; TRBD2 might be the D (5 bases). V was shortened by 3 bases and J by 3 bases, with 10 bases between the two germline ends. Germline values: CDR1 SGHTS, CDR2 YDEGEE. The CDR3 covers 14 residues.

The V and J genes are TRBV4-2 and TRBJ2-5, with 7 bases aligning to TRBD1. The CDR3 is 17 residues long. V lost 4 bases to trimming and J lost 5 bases; unmatched junction nucleotides: 16. The germline gives CDR1 LGHNA, CDR2 YNFKEQ. CDR3 DNA: TGTGCCAGCAGCCTCCAGCGCTCCGGGACAGAGAGGGAGACCCAGTACTTC. This sequence encodes CASSLQRSGTERETQYF.

The chain couples TRBV27 to TRBJ2-5; 14 bases match TRBD2. V was clipped by 8 bases and J by 4 bases; unmatched bases: 6. The CDR3 contains 15 residues. CDR1 is MNHEY and CDR2 is SMNVEV in the germline V gene (reference sequence). The CDR3 reads CASRRGTSGRETQYF. The DNA of the CDR3 is TGTGCCAGCCGCCGAGGGACTAGCGGGAGAGAGACCCAGTACTTC.

This chain connects TRBV27 to TRBJ2-7; 11 bases map to TRBD2. The CDR3 consists of 16 residues. Germline CDR1 and CDR2: MNHEY and SMNVEV (reference sequence). Trimming cost V 0 bases and J 1 base; bases outside gene matches: 2. CDR3 loop: CASSLSSGRVSYEQYF. CDR3 coding DNA: TGTGCCAGCAGTTTATCTAGCGGGAGGGTTTCCTACGAGCAGTACTTC.

V is TRBV5-1 and J is TRBJ1-2; D is perhaps TRBD1 (6 bases). Germline-derived CDR1 and CDR2 are SGHRS and YFSETQ. V gave up 2 bases and J gave up 4 bases, with 12 bases separating them. The CDR3 runs 14 residues. The CDR3 sequence is CASSLLLTGYGYTF. The CDR3 region has the DNA TGCGCCAGCAGCTTACTTTTGACAGGCTATGGCTACACCTTC.

The rearrangement uses TRBV2 and TRBJ2-3; 11 bases line up with TRBD2. The germline V gene encodes CDR1 SNHLY and CDR2 FYNNEI. The ends lost 0 bases at V and 0 bases at J; junction bases unmatched: 5. This CDR3 comprises 18 residues. The CDR3: CASSEALAGGTSTDTQYF. The CDR3 nucleotides read TGTGCCAGCAGTGAAGCGCTAGCGGGGGGCACTAGCACAGATACGCAGTATTTT.